Below are 23 T cell receptor beta chains sequenced from a single sample in a study of cytomegalovirus exposure and HLA in healthy donors (dated by TCRdb to about 2017). The library relied on the immunoSEQ multiplex PCR assay. Sourced from immuneACCESS, this table was stored by TCRdb with only in-frame sequences that have V and J called. A share of the clones is absent; for the studies checked, an unresolved V gene accounts for under half, and the remainder has no known explanation. In this sample the table shows more than 70,000 clones, 90% to 96% of which occur a single time. The biggest ten clones account for 1.6% of the sample. The sequencing input was PBMCs. These receptors all stem from a man between 18 and 29 years old in good health and CMV-seropositive.

The chain links TRBV5-1 to TRBJ1-2; D remains unclear. CDR1 and CDR2 from the germline V gene are SGHRS and YFSETQ. Trimming took 0 bases from V and 1 from J, leaving 7 bases between them. CDR3 length: 14 residues. The DNA for the CDR3 is TGCGCCAGCAGCTTGGAGACGGGTAACTATGGCTACACCTTC. This gives the protein CASSLETGNYGYTF.

This chain uses TRBV11-3 with TRBJ2-7, with TRBD2 matching 15 bases. Germline V lookup: CDR1 SGHNT, CDR2 YENEEA. This CDR3 region has 19 residues. J lost 4 bases, V lost 0 bases, and 10 bases had no gene match. CDR3 region: CASSLDPPGLAGGGYEQYF. The CDR3 DNA sequence: TGTGCCAGCAGCTTAGACCCGCCGGGACTAGCGGGAGGAGGGTACGAGCAGTACTTC.

This chain joins TRBV25-1 and TRBJ1-1, with 10 nucleotides matching TRBD1. The ends lost 3 bases at V and 11 bases at J; junction bases unmatched: 9. CDR1 is MGHDK and CDR2 is SYGVNS in the germline V gene. The CDR3 has 14 amino acids. The CDR3 nucleotides are TGTGCCAGCAGTGATCTGGGGACAGGGGCTTGGGCTTTCTTT. Its protein product is CASSDLGTGAWAFF.

The chain couples TRBV30 to TRBJ2-6; D might be TRBD1 (6 bases). The germline CDR1 and CDR2 sequences are GTSNPN and SVGIG (reference sequence). This CDR3 region has 13 residues. V was trimmed by 4 bases and J by 6 bases, leaving 10 bases between them. CDR3 sequence: CAWTGDAANVLTF. The CDR3 DNA reads as TGTGCCTGGACAGGGGATGCGGCCAACGTCCTGACTTTC.

The chain employs TRBV5-8 and TRBJ2-3; 14 nucleotides agree with TRBD2. Trimming cost V 4 bases and J 3 bases; bases outside gene matches: 4. The CDR3 runs to 16 residues. The V gene's germline CDR1 is SGHTS and CDR2 YDEGEE. In nucleotides, the CDR3 is TGTGCCAGCAGCCTAGGACTAGCGGGAGGAACAGATACGCAGTATTTT. Its protein is CASSLGLAGGTDTQYF.

This clone appeared a single time. The chain carries TRBV19 and TRBJ2-5, with D possibly being TRBD2 (5 bases). Trimming cost V 3 bases and J 4 bases, with 12 bases left between them. Germline V gene data show CDR1 as LNHDA and CDR2 as SQIVND (reference sequence). This CDR3 is 14 amino acids long. CDR3 amino acids: CASSIPGVRETQYF. CDR3 nucleotide sequence: TGTGCCAGTAGTATCCCCGGGGTTCGAGAGACCCAGTACTTC.

This chain links TRBV11-2 with TRBJ2-1; TRBD2 aligns across 9 bases. Germline assignment: CDR1 SGHAT and CDR2 FQNNGV. The CDR3 consists of 17 residues. The trim removed 1 base at V and 4 bases at J, leaving 8 bases unmatched. CDR3 nucleotide sequence: TGTGCCAGCAGCTTAGTTCGCACTAGCGGGCAATACAATGAGCAGTTCTTC. This sequence encodes CASSLVRTSGQYNEQFF.

J is TRBJ1-5 and V is TRBV27; tentative D call: TRBD1 (5 bases). Germline V gene data show CDR1 as MNHEY and CDR2 as SMNVEV (reference sequence). V gave up 3 bases and J gave up 2 bases, with 14 bases separating them. The CDR3 is made up of 16 amino acids. In nucleotides, the CDR3 is TGTGCCAGCAGTTTGGACGGGGGGTTTGGCAATCAGCCCCAGCATTTT. Translating it yields CASSLDGGFGNQPQHF.

The chain carries TRBV19 and TRBJ2-3; TRBD1 agrees at 10 bases. J gave up 4 bases and V 7 bases, and 8 bases lay outside the gene matches. Germline V gene lookup returns CDR1 LNHDA and CDR2 SQIVND (reference sequence). The CDR3 sequence is 15 residues long. CDR3 in DNA: TGTGCCAGTACCGCCAGGACAGGGGGAGCAGATACGCAGTATTTT. Translating gives CASTARTGGADTQYF. The whole variable domain, filled in from reference TRBV19 and TRBJ2-3, reads DGGITQSPKYLFRKEGQNVTLSCEQNLNHDAMYWYRQDPGQGLRLIYYSQIVNDFQKGDIAEGYSVSREKKESFPLTVTSAQKNPTAFYLCASTARTGGADTQYFGPGTRLTVL.

V usage is TRBV28 and J usage is TRBJ1-4, with 7 bases identical to TRBD1. V lost 8 bases to trimming and J lost 6 bases; unmatched junction nucleotides: 3. Germline lookup yields CDR1 MDHEN and CDR2 SYDVKM. The CDR3 is 12 residues long. This CDR3 reads CASWTGDEKLFF. DNA of the CDR3: TGTGCCAGCTGGACAGGTGATGAAAAACTGTTTTTT.

The chain employs TRBV27 and TRBJ2-7; 7 bases map to TRBD2. Germline CDR1 and CDR2: MNHEY and SMNVEV (reference sequence). Germline trimming cut 1 base from V and 2 bases from J; bases unmatched to any gene: 8. The CDR3 is 16 amino acids. CDR3: CASSLFSSGITYEQYF. CDR3 bases: TGTGCCAGCAGTTTATTTTCTAGCGGTATTACCTACGAGCAGTACTTC.

This clone has a single count. The genes are TRBV28 and TRBJ2-2; possible D gene TRBD1, 5 bases. CDR1 and CDR2 (germline): MDHEN, SYDVKM. The CDR3 totals 15 residues. The ends were cut back, 6 bases at V and 0 bases at J, with 11 bases in the middle. The CDR3 sequence is CASSARQTNTGELFF. CDR3 in DNA: TGTGCCAGCAGCGCCAGACAGACGAACACCGGGGAGCTGTTTTTT.

CDR3 in DNA: TGTGCCATCAGTGAACACCCCGGGACAGCGTATGGCTACACCTTC. This codes for CAISEHPGTAYGYTF. The chain employs TRBV10-3 and TRBJ1-2; 7 bases are shared with TRBD1. Germline V gene sequence: CDR1 ENHRY, CDR2 SYGVKD. The trim removed 3 bases at V and 5 bases at J, leaving 9 bases unmatched. This CDR3 comprises 15 residues.

The CDR3 region is CASSLGHSEQYF. As DNA, the CDR3 is TGTGCCAGCAGCTTGGGCCATTCCGAGCAGTACTTC. V is TRBV11-2 and J is TRBJ2-7; D uncertain. CDR1 is SGHAT and CDR2 is FQNNGV in the germline V gene. The CDR3 extends over 12 amino acids. Trimming took off 3 bases at V and 6 bases at J, with 9 bases between the two ends.

The chain carries TRBV27 and TRBJ2-2, with D perhaps TRBD2 (5 bases). Looked up from germline, CDR1 is MNHEY and CDR2 is SMNVEV (reference sequence). This CDR3 comprises 12 residues. Trimming stripped 7 bases from V and 4 bases from J, with 7 bases between. The CDR3: CASTGGTGELFF. CDR3 sequence (DNA): TGTGCCAGCACTGGAGGCACCGGGGAGCTGTTTTTT.

The chain couples TRBV18 to TRBJ1-3; D might be TRBD1 (6 bases). V was cut by 4 bases and J by 0 bases, with 13 bases left in between. CDR1 is KGHSH and CDR2 is LQKENI in the germline V gene. The CDR3 extends over 16 amino acids. The CDR3 spells CASSHSDRISGNTIYF. The CDR3 nucleotides read TGTGCCAGCTCACATTCCGACAGGATCTCTGGAAACACCATATATTTT.

V is TRBV4-1 and J is TRBJ2-7, with D perhaps matching TRBD2 (5 bases). Per germline, CDR1 MGHRA and CDR2 YSYEKL. There are 15 residues in the CDR3. With 1 base removed from V and 2 bases from J, the gap between germline ends came to 12 bases. Written as DNA, the CDR3 is TGCGCCAGCAGCCAAGTAAGGGAGAGAACCTACGAGCAGTACTTC. Its protein is CASSQVRERTYEQYF.

The chain uses TRBV29-1 and TRBJ2-2; TRBD2 aligns across 10 bases. V shed 6 bases, J shed 8 bases, and the junction held 6 bases outside the gene matches. In germline, CDR1 is SQVTM, CDR2 ANQGSEA. This CDR3 is built from 13 residues. Here the CDR3 reads CSVRPSGSGELFF. CDR3 in DNA: TGCAGCGTCCGACCTAGCGGGAGTGGGGAGCTGTTTTTT.

This chain uses TRBV15 with TRBJ2-5; TRBD1 is a possible D gene (5 bases). The CDR3 spans 14 residues. Trimming took 1 base from V and 5 from J, leaving 11 bases between them. Germline V lookup: CDR1 LNHNV, CDR2 YYDKDF (reference sequence). The CDR3: CATSRADSRETQYF. The CDR3 nucleotides read TGTGCCACCAGCAGAGCCGACAGTAGGGAGACCCAGTACTTC.

This rearrangement joins TRBV4-1 to TRBJ2-7, with 9 bases fitting TRBD1. There are 14 residues in the CDR3. In germline, CDR1 is MGHRA, CDR2 YSYEKL. Trimming took 5 bases from V and 4 from J; bases not matched to a gene: 6. The DNA of the CDR3 is TGCGCCAGCAGCTCCGGGACAGGGCTGTACGAGCAGTACTTC. Translation: CASSSGTGLYEQYF.

This clone was observed at least ten times. The V gene is TRBV27, the J gene TRBJ1-1; D gene unclear. Trimming removed 7 bases at V and 1 base at J, with 16 bases between. The CDR3 spans 15 residues. Germline V lookup: CDR1 MNHEY, CDR2 SMNVEV (reference sequence). The CDR3 sequence is CASTSGETWNTEAFF. In DNA, the CDR3 is TGTGCCAGCACCTCCGGCGAGACATGGAACACTGAAGCTTTCTTT.

This chain uses TRBV2 with TRBJ2-2, with D tentatively TRBD1 (6 bases). The CDR3 is 12 amino acids. Trimming cost V 6 bases and J 8 bases, with 10 bases left between them. Germline V CDR1 and CDR2: SNHLY, FYNNEI. The CDR3, as DNA: TGTGCCAGCAGGGTAGACAGGGGGGAGCTGTTTTTT. This sequence encodes CASRVDRGELFF.

V and J are TRBV27 and TRBJ2-7; 7 bases align to TRBD2. Germline V gene lookup returns CDR1 MNHEY and CDR2 SMNVEV (reference sequence). V lost 5 bases to trimming and J lost 0 bases; unmatched junction nucleotides: 4. The CDR3 contains 14 residues. CDR3 residues: CASSHAGASYEQYF. The CDR3 DNA reads TGTGCCAGCAGTCACGCGGGAGCCTCCTACGAGCAGTACTTC.